This T cell receptor beta chain was sequenced in a study of identifying expanded T cells in peripheral blood. Study-level results: Across healthy donors, higher total template counts meant significantly greater roughly two-week count variance. Technical replicates showed approximately 1.2 changed clones; approximately 2 weeks approximately 16; four weeks 19.

Germline CDR1 is SGHNT and CDR2 is YYREEE (reference sequence). Trimming pared 4 bases from V and 0 bases from J, leaving 11 bases between. This CDR3 spans 15 amino acids. Only in-frame clones appear in the TCRdb table, and some are missing; sequencing was by immunoSEQ multiplex PCR. The sample comprises 85,000 to 100,000 clones, around 89% of which are singletons, and about 4% rests with the top ten. Healthy donors had no documented immune events, such as infections, while sampled. Note on this clone: Its antigen is unknown.

V and J are TRBV5-4 and TRBJ2-1; D gene uncertain. The origin of this receptor is a person aged 18 to 75 in good health. Sequencing was done on a sample of blood. The DNA of the CDR3 is TGTGCCAGCAGCACGACTCTTAGCTCCTACAATGAGCAGTTCTTC. Translated, it gives CASSTTLSSYNEQFF.